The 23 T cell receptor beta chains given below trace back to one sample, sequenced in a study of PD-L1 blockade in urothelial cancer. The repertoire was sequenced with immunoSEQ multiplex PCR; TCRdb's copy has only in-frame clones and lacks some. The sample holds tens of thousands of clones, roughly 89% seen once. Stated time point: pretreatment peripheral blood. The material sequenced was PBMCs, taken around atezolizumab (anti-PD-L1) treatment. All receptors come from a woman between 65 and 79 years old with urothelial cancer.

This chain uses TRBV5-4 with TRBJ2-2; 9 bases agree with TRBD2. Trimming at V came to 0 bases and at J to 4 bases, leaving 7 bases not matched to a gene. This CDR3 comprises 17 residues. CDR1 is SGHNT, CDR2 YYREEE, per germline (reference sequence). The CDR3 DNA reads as TGTGCCAGCAGCTTGGATCGCGGGGGGGCAATCACCGGGGAGCTGTTTTTT. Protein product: CASSLDRGGAITGELFF.

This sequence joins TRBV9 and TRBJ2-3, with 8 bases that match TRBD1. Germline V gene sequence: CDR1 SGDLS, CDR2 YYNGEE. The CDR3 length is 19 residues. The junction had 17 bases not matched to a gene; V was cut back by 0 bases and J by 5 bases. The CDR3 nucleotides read TGTGCCAGCAGCGTAGCCGGGCTGCGAGGGCAGGGGGCGGTAGATACGCAGTATTTT. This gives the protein CASSVAGLRGQGAVDTQYF.

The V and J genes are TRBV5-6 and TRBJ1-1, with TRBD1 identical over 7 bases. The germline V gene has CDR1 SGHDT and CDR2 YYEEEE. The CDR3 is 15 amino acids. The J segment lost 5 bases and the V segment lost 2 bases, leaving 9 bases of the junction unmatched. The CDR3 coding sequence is TGTGCCAGCAGCTTTCGACAGGGAGGAGATACTGAAGCTTTCTTT. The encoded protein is CASSFRQGGDTEAFF. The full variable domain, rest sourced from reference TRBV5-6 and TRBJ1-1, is DAGVTQSPTHLIKTRGQQVTLRCSPKSGHDTVSWYQQALGQGPQFIFQYYEEEERQRGNFPDRFSGHQFPNYSSELNVNALLLGDSALYLCASSFRQGGDTEAFFGQGTRLTVV.

Here the CDR3 reads CASSPVNQPQHF. As DNA, the CDR3 is TGTGCCAGCAGCCCAGTCAATCAGCCCCAGCATTTT. The V gene is TRBV7-2, the J gene TRBJ1-5; D ambiguous. The CDR3 spans 12 residues. CDR1 and CDR2 from the germline V gene are SGHTA and FQGNSA. Between the trimmed V and J ends, which lost 5 bases and 3 bases, there was a span of 5 bases. The variable domain in full, with the rest retrieved from reference TRBV7-2 and TRBJ1-5, is GAGVSQSPSNKVTEKGKDVELRCDPISGHTALYWYRQSLGQGLEFLIYFQGNSAPDKSGLPSDRFSAERTGGSVSTLTIQRTQQEDSAVYLCASSPVNQPQHFGDGTRLSIL.

CDR3: CASSQELAGFSDTDTQYF. The CDR3 nucleotides read TGCGCCAGCAGCCAAGAACTAGCGGGGTTTTCCGACACAGATACGCAGTATTTT. The chain recombines TRBV4-3 with TRBJ2-3; TRBD2 matches at 10 bases. Germline V gene data show CDR1 as LGHNA and CDR2 as YSLEER. The length of the CDR3 is 18 residues. The V segment lost 0 bases and the J segment 2 bases; nucleotides outside the gene matches: 8.

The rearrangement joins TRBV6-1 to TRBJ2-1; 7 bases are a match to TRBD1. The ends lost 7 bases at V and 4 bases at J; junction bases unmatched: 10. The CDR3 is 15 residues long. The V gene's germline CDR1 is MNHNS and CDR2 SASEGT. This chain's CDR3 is CASTSDRDRYNEQFF. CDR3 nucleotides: TGTGCCAGCACCTCCGACAGGGACAGATACAATGAGCAGTTCTTC.

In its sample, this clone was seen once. The CDR3 nucleotides read TGTGCCAGCTCACCAGTGGCTAGACGGGGCTACGAGCAGTACTTC. It specifies CASSPVARRGYEQYF. The chain is built from TRBV18 and TRBJ2-7, with D tentatively TRBD2 (5 bases). Trimming removed 2 bases from V and 3 bases from J, with 14 bases in between. The CDR3 extends over 15 amino acids. The germline gives CDR1 KGHSH, CDR2 LQKENI.

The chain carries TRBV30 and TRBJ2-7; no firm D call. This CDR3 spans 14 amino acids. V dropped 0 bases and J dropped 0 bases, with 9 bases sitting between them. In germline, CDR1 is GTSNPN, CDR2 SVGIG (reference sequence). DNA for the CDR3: TGTGCCTGGAGTGTAACTCGACACTCCTACGAGCAGTACTTC. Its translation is CAWSVTRHSYEQYF.

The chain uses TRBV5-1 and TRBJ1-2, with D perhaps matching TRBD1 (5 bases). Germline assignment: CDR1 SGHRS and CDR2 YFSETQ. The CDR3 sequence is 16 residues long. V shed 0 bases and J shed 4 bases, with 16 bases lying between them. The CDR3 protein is CASSLVGQSIGYGYTF. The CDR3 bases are TGCGCCAGCAGCTTGGTGGGGCAGAGTATAGGCTATGGCTACACCTTC.

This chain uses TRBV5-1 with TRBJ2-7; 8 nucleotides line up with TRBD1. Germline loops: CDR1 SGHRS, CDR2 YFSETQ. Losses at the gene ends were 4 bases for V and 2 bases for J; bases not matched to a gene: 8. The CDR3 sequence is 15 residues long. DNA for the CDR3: TGCGCCAGCAGCCCCTGGACAGGGAATACCTACGAGCAGTACTTC. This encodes CASSPWTGNTYEQYF. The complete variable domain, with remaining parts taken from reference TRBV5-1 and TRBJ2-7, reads KAGVTQTPRYLIKTRGQQVTLSCSPISGHRSVSWYQQTPGQGLQFLFEYFSETQRNKGNFPGRFSGRQFSNSRSEMNVSTLELGDSALYLCASSPWTGNTYEQYFGPGTRLTVT.

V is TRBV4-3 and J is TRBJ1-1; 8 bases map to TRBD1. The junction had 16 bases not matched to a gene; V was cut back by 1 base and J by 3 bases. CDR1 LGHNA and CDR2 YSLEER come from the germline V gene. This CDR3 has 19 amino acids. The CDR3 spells CASSQAVGNRYRGDTEAFF. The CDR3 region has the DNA TGCGCCAGCAGCCAAGCGGTAGGTAACCGTTACAGGGGGGACACTGAAGCTTTCTTT.

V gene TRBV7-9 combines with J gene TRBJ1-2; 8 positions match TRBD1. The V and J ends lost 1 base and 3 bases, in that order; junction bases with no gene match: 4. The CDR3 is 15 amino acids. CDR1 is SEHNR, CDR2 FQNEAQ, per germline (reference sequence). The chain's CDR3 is CASSLGGTGYYGYTF. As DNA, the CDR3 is TGTGCCAGCAGCTTAGGAGGGACAGGCTACTATGGCTACACCTTC.

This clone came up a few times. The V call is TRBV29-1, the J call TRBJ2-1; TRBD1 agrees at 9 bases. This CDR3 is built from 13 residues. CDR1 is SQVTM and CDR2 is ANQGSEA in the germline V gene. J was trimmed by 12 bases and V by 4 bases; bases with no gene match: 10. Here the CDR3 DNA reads TGCAGCGTTGTTATAGGACAGGGGTCGGGGCAGTTCTTC. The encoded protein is CSVVIGQGSGQFF.

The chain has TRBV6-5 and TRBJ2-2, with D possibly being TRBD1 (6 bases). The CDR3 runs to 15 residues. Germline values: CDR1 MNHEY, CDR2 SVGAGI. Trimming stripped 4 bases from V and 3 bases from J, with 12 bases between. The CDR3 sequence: CASSSPGHYTGELFF. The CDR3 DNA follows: TGTGCCAGCAGTTCCCCGGGACATTACACCGGGGAGCTGTTTTTT.

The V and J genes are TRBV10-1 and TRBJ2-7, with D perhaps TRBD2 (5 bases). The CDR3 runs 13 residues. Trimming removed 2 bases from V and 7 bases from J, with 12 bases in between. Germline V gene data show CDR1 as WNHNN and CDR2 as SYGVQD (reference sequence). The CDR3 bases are TGCGCCAGCAGTGAGAGCCTAGCTGGAGAGCAGTACTTC. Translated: CASSESLAGEQYF.

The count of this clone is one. This CDR3 reads CASSPSGSPNEQFF. Written as DNA, the CDR3 is TGTGCCAGCAGTCCTAGCGGGAGCCCCAATGAGCAGTTCTTC. This sequence joins TRBV9 and TRBJ2-1; TRBD2 matches at 10 bases. V trimming: 5 bases; J trimming: 6 bases; junction bases outside the gene matches: 5. The CDR3 sequence is 14 residues long. In germline, CDR1 is SGDLS, CDR2 YYNGEE.

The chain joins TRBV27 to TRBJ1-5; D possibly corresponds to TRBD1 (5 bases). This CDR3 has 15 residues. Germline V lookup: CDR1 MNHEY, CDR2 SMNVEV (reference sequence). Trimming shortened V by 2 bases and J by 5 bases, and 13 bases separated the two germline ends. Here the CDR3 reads CASSLSYGGDQPQHF. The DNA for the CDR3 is TGTGCCAGCAGTTTAAGTTACGGAGGGGATCAGCCCCAGCATTTT.

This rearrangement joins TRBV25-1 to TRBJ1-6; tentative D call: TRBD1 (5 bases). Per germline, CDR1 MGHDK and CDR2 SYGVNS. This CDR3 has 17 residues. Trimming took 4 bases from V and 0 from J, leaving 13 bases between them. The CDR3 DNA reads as TGTGCCAGCAGTGGCGGGACGGGGTTCTCCTATAATTCACCCCTCCACTTT. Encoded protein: CASSGGTGFSYNSPLHF.

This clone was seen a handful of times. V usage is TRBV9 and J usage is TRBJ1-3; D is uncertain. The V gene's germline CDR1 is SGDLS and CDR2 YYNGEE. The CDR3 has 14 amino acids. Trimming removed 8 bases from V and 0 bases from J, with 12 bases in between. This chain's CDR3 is CARTVFSSGNTIYF. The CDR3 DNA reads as TGTGCCAGAACAGTGTTCTCCTCTGGAAACACCATATATTTT.

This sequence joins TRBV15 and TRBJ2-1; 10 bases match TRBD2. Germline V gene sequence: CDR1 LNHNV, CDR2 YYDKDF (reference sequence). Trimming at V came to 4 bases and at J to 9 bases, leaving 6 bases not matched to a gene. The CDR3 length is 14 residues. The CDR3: CATSMNRLAGEQFF. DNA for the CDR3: TGTGCCACCAGCATGAACCGACTAGCGGGTGAGCAGTTCTTC.

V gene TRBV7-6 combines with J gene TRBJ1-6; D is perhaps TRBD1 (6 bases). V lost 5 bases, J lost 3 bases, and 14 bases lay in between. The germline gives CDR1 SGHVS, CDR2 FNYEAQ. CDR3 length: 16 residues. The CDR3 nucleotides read TGTGCCAGCAGCACCTCGGGGGGGCTCTATAATTCACCCCTCCACTTT. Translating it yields CASSTSGGLYNSPLHF.

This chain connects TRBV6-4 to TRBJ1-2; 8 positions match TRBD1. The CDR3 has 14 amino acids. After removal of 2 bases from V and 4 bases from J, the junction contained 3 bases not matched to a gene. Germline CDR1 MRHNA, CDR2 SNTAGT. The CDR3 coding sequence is TGTGCCAGCAGTGACACCGGACAGGGCTATGGCTACACCTTC. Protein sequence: CASSDTGQGYGYTF.

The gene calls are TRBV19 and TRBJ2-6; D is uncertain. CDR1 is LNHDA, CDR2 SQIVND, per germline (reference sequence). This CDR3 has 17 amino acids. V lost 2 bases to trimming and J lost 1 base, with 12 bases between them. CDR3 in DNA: TGTGCCAGTAGTATACGTGCGAAGAGGTCTGGGGCCAACGTCCTGACTTTC. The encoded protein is CASSIRAKRSGANVLTF.